Given below is one T cell receptor (beta chain) in context. The target antigen is unknown. Profiled with immunoSEQ multiplex PCR; TCRdb holds only in-frame clones, not every one. The data show 200,000 or so clones, almost 95% seen once. These data originate in a study of T cell responses to AZD1222 COVID-19 vaccine. Background on the study: Combined were second doses at about 4 or about 12 weeks.

J was trimmed by 8 bases and V by 0 bases; bases with no gene match: 5. The CDR3 loop spans 14 amino acids. Germline V gene data show CDR1 as SGHRS and CDR2 as YFSETQ. Study findings and constraints: Donor demographics were predominantly white British with a female majority; clonal diversity may be underestimated. Spike was spanned by vaccine-associated CD4 TCRs, which were dominant at 160-218 and 743-854. Reportedly, nearly half the spike-specific TCRs target unmutated variant regions.

The sequencing here drew on peripheral blood, taken on day 0 of AZD1222 vaccination. This sequence originates from an adult in good health. The V call is TRBV5-1, the J call TRBJ1-3, with 7 bases identical to TRBD1. CDR3 DNA: TGCGCCAGCAGCTTGGGAGGGGGCCGGTACACCATATATTTT. Its protein is CASSLGGGRYTIYF.